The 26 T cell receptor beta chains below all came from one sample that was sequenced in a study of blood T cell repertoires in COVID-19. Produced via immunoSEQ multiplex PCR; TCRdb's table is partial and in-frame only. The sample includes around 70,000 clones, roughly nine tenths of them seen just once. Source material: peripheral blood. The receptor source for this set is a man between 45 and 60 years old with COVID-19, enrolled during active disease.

The CDR3 here is CASSQDGQGNSPLHF. CDR3 nucleotides: TGTGCCAGCAGCCAAGATGGACAGGGTAATTCACCCCTCCACTTT. This chain links TRBV4-2 with TRBJ1-6; TRBD1 matches 8 bases. CDR1 is LGHNA, CDR2 YNFKEQ, per germline. V was pared by 0 bases and J by 6 bases, with 1 base of the junction left unmatched. CDR3 length equals 15 residues.

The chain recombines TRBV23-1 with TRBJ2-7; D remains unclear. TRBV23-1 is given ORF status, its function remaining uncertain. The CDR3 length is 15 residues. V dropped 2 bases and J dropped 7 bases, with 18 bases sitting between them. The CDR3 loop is CASSQHSLGPREQYV. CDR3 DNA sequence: TGCGCCAGCAGTCAACACTCCCTTGGCCCGCGGGAGCAGTACGTC.

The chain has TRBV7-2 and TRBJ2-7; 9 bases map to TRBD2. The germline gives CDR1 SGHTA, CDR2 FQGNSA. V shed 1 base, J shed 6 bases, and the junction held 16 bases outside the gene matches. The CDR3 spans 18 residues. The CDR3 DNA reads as TGTGCCAGCAGCTTAGGTCGGTTAGCGGGAGTCACTGGGGCCGAGCAGTACTTC. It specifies CASSLGRLAGVTGAEQYF.

CDR3 sequence reads: CASNIGQGADSPLHF. In nucleotides, the CDR3 is TGTGCCAGTAACATCGGACAGGGGGCGGATTCACCCCTCCACTTT. V gene TRBV19 combines with J gene TRBJ1-6, with 11 bases that match TRBD1. The CDR3 spans 15 residues. The junction had 7 bases not matched to a gene; V was cut back by 7 bases and J by 8 bases. Germline assignment: CDR1 LNHDA and CDR2 SQIVND (reference sequence).

The CDR3 reads CASSPFTSSGNTIYF. The CDR3, as DNA: TGTGCCAGCAGCCCCTTCACATCCTCTGGAAACACCATATATTTT. This chain links TRBV9 with TRBJ1-3; D call uncertain. From germline, CDR1 is SGDLS and CDR2 YYNGEE. CDR3 size: 15 residues. V shed 4 bases and J shed 0 bases, with 11 bases lying between them.

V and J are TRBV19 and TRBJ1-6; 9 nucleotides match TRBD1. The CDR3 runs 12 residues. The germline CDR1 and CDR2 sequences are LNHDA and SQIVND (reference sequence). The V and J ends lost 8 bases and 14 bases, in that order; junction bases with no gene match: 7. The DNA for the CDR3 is TGTGCCAGTGGGACAGGGCCTTCGGCCCTCCACTTT. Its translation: CASGTGPSALHF.

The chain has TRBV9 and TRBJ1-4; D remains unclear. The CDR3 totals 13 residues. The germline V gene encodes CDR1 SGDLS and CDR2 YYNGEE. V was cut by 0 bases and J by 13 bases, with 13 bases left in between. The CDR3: CASSVGPGEGLFF. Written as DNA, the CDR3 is TGTGCCAGCAGCGTAGGGCCGGGAGAGGGACTGTTTTTT.

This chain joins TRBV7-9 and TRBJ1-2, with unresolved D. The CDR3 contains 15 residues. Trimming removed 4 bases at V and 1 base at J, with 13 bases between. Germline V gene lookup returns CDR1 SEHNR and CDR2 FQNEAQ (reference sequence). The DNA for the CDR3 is TGTGCCAGCAGCTCCTTCTCGCGGATTAACTATGGCTACACCTTC. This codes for CASSSFSRINYGYTF.

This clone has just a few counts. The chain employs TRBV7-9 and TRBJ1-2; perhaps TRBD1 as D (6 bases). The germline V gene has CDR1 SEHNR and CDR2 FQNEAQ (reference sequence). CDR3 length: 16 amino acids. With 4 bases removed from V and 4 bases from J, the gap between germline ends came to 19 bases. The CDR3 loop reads CASSSNNRVGSYGYTF. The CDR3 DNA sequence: TGTGCCAGCAGCTCCAACAACAGGGTCGGAAGCTATGGCTACACCTTC.

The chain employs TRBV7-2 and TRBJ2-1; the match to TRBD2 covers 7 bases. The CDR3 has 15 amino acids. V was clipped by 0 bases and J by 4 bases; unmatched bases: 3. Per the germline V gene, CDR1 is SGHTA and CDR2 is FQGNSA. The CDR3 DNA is TGTGCCAGCAGCTTAGCAAGCGGGGCATACAATGAGCAGTTCTTC. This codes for CASSLASGAYNEQFF.

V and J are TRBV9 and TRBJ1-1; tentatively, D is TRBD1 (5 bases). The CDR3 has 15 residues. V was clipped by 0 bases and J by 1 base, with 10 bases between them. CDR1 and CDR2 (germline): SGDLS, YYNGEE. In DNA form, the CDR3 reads TGTGCCAGCAGCGTAGGTCAGGGTAAGAACACTGAAGCTTTCTTT. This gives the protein CASSVGQGKNTEAFF.

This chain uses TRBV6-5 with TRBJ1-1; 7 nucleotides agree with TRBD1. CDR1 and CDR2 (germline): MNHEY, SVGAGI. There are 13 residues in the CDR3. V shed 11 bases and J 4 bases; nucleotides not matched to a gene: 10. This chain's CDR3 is CAGRQGGITEAFF. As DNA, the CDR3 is TGTGCCGGGAGACAGGGAGGCATCACTGAAGCTTTCTTT.

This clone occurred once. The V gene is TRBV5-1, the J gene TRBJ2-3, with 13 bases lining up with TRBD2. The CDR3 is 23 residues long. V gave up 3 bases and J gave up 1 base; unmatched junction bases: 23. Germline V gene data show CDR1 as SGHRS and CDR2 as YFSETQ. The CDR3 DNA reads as TGCGCCAGCAGCTCCAACACAGTACCGGGACTAGCGGGACAGCAAAAAGGCACAGATACGCAGTATTTT. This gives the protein CASSSNTVPGLAGQQKGTDTQYF.

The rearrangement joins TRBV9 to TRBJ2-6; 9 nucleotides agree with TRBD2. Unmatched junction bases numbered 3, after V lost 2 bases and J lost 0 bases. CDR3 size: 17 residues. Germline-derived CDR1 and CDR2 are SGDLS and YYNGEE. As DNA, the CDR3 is TGTGCCAGCAGCGTTAGCGGGGGTTTCTCTGGGGCCAACGTCCTGACTTTC. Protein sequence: CASSVSGGFSGANVLTF.

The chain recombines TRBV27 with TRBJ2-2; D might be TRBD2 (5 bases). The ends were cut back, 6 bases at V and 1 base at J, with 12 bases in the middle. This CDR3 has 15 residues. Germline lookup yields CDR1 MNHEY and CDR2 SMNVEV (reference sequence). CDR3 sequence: CASSPRVRNTGELFF. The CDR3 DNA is TGTGCCAGCAGCCCGAGGGTTAGGAACACCGGGGAGCTGTTTTTT.

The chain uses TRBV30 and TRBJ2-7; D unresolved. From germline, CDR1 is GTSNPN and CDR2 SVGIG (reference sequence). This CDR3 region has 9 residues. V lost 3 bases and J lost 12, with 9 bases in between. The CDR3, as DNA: TGTGCCTGGAGAGCGTCCCCGTACGTC. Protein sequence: CAWRASPYV.

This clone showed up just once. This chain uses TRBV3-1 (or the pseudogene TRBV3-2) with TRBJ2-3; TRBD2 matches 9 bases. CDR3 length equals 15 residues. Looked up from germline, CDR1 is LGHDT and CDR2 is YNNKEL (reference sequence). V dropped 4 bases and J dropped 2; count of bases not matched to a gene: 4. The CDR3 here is CASSPLAGNTDTQYF. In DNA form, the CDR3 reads TGTGCCAGCAGCCCTCTAGCGGGGAACACAGATACGCAGTATTTT.

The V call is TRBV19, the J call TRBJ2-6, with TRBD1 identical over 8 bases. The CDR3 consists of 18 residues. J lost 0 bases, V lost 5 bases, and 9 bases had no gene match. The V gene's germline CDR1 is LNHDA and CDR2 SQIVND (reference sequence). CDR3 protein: CASSHLRQGSSGANVLTF. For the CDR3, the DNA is TGTGCCAGTAGTCATCTGAGACAGGGGAGCTCTGGGGCCAACGTCCTGACTTTC.

The CDR3, as DNA: TGTGCCAGCAGCTTAGCCGGGACAGGCCAAGAGACCCAGTACTTC. Translated, it gives CASSLAGTGQETQYF. The V call is TRBV7-2, the J call TRBJ2-5, with 8 bases fitting TRBD1. This CDR3 is built from 15 residues. Germline CDR1 SGHTA, CDR2 FQGNSA. V dropped 0 bases and J dropped 1; count of bases not matched to a gene: 1.

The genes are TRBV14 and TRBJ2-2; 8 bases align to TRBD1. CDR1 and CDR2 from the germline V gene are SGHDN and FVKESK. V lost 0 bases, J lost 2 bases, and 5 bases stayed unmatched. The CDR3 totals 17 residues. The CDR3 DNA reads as TGTGCCAGCAGCCAAGATTCAGGACAGGGAAACACCGGGGAGCTGTTTTTT. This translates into CASSQDSGQGNTGELFF. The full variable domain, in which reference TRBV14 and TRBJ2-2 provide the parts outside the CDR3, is EAGVTQFPSHSVIEKGQTVTLRCDPISGHDNLYWYRRVMGKEIKFLLHFVKESKQDESGMPNNRFLAERTGGTYSTLKVQPAELEDSGVYFCASSQDSGQGNTGELFFGEGSRLTVL.

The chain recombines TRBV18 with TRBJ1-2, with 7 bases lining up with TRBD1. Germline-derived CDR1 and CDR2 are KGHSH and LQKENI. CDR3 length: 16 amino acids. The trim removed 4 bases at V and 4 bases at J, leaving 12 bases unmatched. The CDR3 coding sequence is TGTGCCAGCTCACTATTTCCCGGGACAGAATTCTATGGCTACACCTTC. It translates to CASSLFPGTEFYGYTF.

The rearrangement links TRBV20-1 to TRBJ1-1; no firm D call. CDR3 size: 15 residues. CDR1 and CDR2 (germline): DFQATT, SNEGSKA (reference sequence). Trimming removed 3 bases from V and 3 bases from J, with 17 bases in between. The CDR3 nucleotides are TGCAGTGCTAGTCTGAGGGAACGAGTGTACACTGAAGCTTTCTTT. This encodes CSASLRERVYTEAFF.

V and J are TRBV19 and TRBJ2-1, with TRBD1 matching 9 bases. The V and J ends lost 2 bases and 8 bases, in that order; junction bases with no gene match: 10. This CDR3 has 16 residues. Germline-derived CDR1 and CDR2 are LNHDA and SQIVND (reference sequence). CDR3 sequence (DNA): TGTGCCAGTAGTATATATCCCCCACAGGGGGCCTATGAGCAGTTCTTC. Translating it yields CASSIYPPQGAYEQFF.

The CDR3 nucleotides are TGTGCCAGCAGCCCGAGGGGGACAGGGGGCAGTGAGTACTTC. This sequence encodes CASSPRGTGGSEYF. This chain uses TRBV5-4 with TRBJ2-7; 12 bases fit TRBD1. The CDR3 is made up of 14 amino acids. Germline values: CDR1 SGHNT, CDR2 YYREEE (reference sequence). The V gene end was trimmed by 4 bases and the J gene end by 11 bases; junction bases not matched to a gene: 10.

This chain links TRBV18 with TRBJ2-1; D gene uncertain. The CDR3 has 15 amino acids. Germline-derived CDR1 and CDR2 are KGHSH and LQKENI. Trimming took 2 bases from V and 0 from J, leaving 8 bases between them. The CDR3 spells CASSPSESSYNEQFF. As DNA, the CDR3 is TGTGCCAGCTCACCAAGCGAAAGCTCCTACAATGAGCAGTTCTTC.

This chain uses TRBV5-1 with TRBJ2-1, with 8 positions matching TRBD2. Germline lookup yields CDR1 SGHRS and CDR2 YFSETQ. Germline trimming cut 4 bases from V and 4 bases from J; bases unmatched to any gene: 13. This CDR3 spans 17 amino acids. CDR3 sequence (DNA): TGCGCCAGCAGCCCACTCTCCACTAGCGGAGCTTACAATGAGCAGTTCTTC. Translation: CASSPLSTSGAYNEQFF.